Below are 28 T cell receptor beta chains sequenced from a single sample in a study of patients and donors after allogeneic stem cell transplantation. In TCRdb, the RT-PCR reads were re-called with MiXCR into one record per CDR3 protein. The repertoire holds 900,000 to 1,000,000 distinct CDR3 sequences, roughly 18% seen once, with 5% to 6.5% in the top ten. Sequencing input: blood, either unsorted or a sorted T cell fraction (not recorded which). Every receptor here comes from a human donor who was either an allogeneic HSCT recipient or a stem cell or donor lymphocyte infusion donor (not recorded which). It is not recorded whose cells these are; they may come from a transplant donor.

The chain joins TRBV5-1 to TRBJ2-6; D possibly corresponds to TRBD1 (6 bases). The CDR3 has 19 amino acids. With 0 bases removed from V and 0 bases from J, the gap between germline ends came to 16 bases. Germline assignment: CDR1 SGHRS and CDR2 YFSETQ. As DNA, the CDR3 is TGCGCCAGCAGCTTGGCCGGGGCCAGGGGTGTCTCTGGGGCCAACGTCCTGACTTTC. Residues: CASSLAGARGVSGANVLTF. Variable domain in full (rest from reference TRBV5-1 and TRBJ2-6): KAGVTQTPRYLIKTRGQQVTLSCSPISGHRSVSWYQQTPGQGLQFLFEYFSETQRNKGNFPGRFSGRQFSNSRSEMNVSTLELGDSALYLCASSLAGARGVSGANVLTFGAGSRLTVL.

The CDR3 coding sequence is TGTGCCAGCAGCTCCGGGCGAGCAAACAATGAGCAGTTCTTC. Encoded protein: CASSSGRANNEQFF. J is TRBJ2-1 and V is TRBV7-2; D gene uncertain. Germline values: CDR1 SGHTA, CDR2 FQGNSA. V lost 4 bases to trimming and J lost 5 bases, with 12 bases between them. The CDR3 sequence is 14 residues long. The full variable domain, with the rest looked up from reference TRBV7-2 and TRBJ2-1, is GAGVSQSPSNKVTEKGKDVELRCDPISGHTALYWYRQSLGQGLEFLIYFQGNSAPDKSGLPSDRFSAERTGGSVSTLTIQRTQQEDSAVYLCASSSGRANNEQFFGPGTRLTVL.

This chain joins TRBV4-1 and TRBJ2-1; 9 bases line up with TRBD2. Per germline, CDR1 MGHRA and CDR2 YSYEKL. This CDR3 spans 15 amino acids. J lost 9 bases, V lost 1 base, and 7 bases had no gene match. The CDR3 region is CASSQVGAGGVEQFF. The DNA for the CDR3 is TGCGCCAGCAGCCAAGTGGGAGCGGGGGGAGTTGAGCAGTTCTTC.

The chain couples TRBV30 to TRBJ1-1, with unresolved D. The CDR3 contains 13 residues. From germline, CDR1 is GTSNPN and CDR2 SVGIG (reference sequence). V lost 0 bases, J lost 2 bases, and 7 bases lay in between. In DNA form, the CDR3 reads TGTGCCTGGAGTGTTCCTCACAACACTGAAGCTTTCTTT. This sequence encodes CAWSVPHNTEAFF.

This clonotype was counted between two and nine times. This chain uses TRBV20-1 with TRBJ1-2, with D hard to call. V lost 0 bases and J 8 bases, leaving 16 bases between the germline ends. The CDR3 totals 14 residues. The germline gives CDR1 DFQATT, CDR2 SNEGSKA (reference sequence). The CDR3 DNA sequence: TGCAGTGCTAGAGATCCGGGCAGGAGTCGCGGCTACACCTTC. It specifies CSARDPGRSRGYTF.

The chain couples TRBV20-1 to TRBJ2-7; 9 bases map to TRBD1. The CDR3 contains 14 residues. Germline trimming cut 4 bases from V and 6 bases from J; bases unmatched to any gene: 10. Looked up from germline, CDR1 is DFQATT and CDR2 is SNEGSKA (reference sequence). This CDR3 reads CSANRDRVLLEQYF. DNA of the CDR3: TGCAGTGCTAACCGGGACAGGGTCCTGCTCGAGCAGTACTTC.

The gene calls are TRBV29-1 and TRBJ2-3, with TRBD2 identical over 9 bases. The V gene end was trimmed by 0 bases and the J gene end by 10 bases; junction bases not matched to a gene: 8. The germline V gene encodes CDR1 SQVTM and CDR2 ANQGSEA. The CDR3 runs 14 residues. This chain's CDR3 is CSVEENSGGPAQYF. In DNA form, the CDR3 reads TGCAGCGTTGAAGAGAATAGCGGGGGACCGGCGCAGTATTTT.

The CDR3 reads CASSQVSSGRRQETQYF. The CDR3 region has the DNA TGTGCCAGCAGCCAAGTCTCTAGCGGGAGGAGGCAAGAGACCCAGTACTTC. The rearrangement links TRBV4-2 to TRBJ2-5; 11 bases agree with TRBD2. CDR1 and CDR2 from the germline V gene are LGHNA and YNFKEQ. V dropped 1 base and J dropped 2; count of bases not matched to a gene: 6. The CDR3 contains 17 residues.

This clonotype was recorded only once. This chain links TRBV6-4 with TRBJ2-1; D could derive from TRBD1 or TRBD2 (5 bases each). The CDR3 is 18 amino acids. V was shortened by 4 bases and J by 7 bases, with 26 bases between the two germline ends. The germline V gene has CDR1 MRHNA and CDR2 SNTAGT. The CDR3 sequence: CASSGTDKFGYGANEQFF. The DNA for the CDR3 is TGTGCCAGCAGTGGCACCGATAAGTTTGGGTACGGGGCGAATGAGCAGTTCTTC.

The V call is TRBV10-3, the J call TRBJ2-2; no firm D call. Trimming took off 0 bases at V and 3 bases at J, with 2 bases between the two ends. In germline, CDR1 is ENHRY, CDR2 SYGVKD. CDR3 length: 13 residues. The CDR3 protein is CAISESDTGELFF. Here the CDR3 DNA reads TGTGCCATCAGTGAGTCGGACACCGGGGAGCTGTTTTTT.

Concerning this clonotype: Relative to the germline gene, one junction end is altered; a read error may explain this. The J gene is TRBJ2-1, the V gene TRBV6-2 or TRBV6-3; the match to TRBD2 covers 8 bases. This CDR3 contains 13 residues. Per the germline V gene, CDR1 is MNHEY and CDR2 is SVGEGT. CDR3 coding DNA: TGTGCCAGCAGTTTCCCAAGGGGCGGGGGGTCCGTCTTC. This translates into CASSFPRGGGSVF.

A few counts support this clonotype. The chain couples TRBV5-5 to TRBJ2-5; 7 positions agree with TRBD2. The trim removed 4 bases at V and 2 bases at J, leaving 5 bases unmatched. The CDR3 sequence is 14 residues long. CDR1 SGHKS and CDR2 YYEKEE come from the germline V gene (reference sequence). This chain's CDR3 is CASSLAEIQETQYF. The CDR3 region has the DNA TGTGCCAGCAGCCTAGCGGAGATACAAGAGACCCAGTACTTC.

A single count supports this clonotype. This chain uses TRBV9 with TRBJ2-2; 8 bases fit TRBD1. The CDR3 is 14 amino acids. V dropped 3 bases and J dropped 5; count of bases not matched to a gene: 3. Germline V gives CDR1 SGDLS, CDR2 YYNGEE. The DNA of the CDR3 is TGTGCCAGCAGCGGCGGACAGGGAACCGGGGAGCTGTTTTTT. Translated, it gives CASSGGQGTGELFF.

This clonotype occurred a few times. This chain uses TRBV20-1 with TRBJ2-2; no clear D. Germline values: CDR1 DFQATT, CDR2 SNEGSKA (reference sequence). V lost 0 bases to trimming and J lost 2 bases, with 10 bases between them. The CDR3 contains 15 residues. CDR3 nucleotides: TGCAGTGCTAGAGAAATCGGCAGAAACACCGGGGAGCTGTTTTTT. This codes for CSAREIGRNTGELFF.

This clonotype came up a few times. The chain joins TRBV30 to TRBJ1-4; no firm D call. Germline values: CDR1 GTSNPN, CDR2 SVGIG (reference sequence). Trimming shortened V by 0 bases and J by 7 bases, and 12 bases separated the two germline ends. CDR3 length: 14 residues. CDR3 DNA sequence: TGTGCCTGGAGTGTCGGGGTTCCAGGTGAAAAACTGTTTTTT. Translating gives CAWSVGVPGEKLFF.

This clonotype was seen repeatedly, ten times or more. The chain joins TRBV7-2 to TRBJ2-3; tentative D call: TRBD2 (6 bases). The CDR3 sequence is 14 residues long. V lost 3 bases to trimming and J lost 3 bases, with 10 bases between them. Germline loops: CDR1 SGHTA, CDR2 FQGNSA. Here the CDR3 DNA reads TGTGCCAGCAGCTTTGGGAGGAAAACAGATACGCAGTATTTT. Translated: CASSFGRKTDTQYF.

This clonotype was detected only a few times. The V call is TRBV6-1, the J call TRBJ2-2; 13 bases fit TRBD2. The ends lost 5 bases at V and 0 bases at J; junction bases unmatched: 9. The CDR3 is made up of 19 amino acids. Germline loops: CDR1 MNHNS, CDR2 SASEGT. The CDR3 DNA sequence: TGTGCCAGCAGTCCCCCCGGGACTAGCGGGGTATCGAACACCGGGGAGCTGTTTTTT. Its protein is CASSPPGTSGVSNTGELFF.

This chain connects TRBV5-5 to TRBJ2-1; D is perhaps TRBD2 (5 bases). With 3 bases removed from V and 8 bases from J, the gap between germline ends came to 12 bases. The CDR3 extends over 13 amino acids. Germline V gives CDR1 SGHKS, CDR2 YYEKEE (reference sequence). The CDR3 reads CASSSWGSDEQFF. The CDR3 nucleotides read TGTGCCAGCAGCTCCTGGGGTAGCGATGAGCAGTTCTTC.

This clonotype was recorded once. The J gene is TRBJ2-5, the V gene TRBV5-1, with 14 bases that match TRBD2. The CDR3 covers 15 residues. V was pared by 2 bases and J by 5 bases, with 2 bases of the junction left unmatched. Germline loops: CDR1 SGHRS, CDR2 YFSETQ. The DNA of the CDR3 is TGCGCCAGCAGCTTTGGGACTAGCGGGGGCGAGACCCAGTACTTC. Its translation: CASSFGTSGGETQYF.

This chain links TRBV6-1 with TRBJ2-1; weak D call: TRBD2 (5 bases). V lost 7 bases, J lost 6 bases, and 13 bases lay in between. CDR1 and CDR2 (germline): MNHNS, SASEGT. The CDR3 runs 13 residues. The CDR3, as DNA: TGTGCCAGCATGCGAGGGTGGACCAATGAGCAGTTCTTC. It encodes CASMRGWTNEQFF.

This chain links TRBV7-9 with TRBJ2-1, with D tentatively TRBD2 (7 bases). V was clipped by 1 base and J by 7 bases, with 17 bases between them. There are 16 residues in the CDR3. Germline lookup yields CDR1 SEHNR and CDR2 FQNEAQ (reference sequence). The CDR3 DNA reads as TGTGCCAGCAGCTTAGATGCGGGCGGGGGCCAAAATGAGCAGTTCTTC. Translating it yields CASSLDAGGGQNEQFF.

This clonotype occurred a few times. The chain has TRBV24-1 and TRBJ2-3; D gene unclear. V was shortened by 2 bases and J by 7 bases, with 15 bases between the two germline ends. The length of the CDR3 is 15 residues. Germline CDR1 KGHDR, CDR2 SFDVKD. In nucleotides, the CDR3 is TGTGCCACCAGTGATTCCAGAAGCATAGAGAATACGCAGTATTTT. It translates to CATSDSRSIENTQYF.

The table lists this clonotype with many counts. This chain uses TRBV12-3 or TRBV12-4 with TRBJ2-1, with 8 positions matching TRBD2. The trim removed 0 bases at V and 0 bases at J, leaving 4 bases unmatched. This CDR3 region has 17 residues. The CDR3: CASSLADGGASYNEQFF. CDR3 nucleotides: TGTGCCAGCAGTTTAGCCGACGGGGGGGCCTCCTACAATGAGCAGTTCTTC.

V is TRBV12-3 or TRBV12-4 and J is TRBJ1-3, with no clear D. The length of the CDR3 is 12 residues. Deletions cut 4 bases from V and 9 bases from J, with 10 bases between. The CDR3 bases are TGTGCCAGCAGTTCCAAAAGAACCACCATATATTTT. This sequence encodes CASSSKRTTIYF.

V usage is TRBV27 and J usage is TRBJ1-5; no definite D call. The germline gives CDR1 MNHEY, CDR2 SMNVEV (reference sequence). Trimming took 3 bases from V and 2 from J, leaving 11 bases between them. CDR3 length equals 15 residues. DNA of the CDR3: TGTGCCAGCAGTTTTTTCGGGGAAGGCAATCAGCCCCAGCATTTT. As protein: CASSFFGEGNQPQHF.

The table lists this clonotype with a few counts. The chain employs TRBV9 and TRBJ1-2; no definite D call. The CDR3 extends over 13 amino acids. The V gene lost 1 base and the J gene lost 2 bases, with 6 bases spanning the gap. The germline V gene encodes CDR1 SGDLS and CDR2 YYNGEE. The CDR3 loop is CASSVMGNYGYTF. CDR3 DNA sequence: TGTGCCAGCAGCGTAATGGGGAACTATGGCTACACCTTC.

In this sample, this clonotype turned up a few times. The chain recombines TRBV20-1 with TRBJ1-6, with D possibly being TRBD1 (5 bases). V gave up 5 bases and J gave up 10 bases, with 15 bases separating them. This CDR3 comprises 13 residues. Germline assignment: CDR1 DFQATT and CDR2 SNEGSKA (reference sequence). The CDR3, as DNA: TGCAGTGCTTCCCCCAGGGATGTCTCACCCCTCCACTTT. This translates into CSASPRDVSPLHF.

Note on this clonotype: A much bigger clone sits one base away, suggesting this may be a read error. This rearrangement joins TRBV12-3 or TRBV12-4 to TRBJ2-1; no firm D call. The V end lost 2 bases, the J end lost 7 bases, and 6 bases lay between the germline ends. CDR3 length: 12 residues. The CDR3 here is CASSLPRNEQFF. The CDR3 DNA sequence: TGTGCCAGCAGTTTACCCAGAAATGAGCAGTTCTTC.